A selection of T cell receptor beta chains follows, all from one sample in a study of blood T cell repertoires in COVID-19. This table comes from immunoSEQ multiplex PCR, and its TCRdb copy is limited to in-frame clones, with some not included. The data contain roughly 300,000 clones, 65% to 90% of them singletons. Material for sequencing was PBMCs or T cells enriched from blood (not recorded which). All receptors derive from a woman aged 40-49 years with acute COVID-19. The CDR3 runs from the conserved cysteine through the conserved F or W. Each record gives: clone size, CDR3 length, D gene, V gene, J gene, CDR3 DNA, CDR3 protein. D genes are given only for firm matches. Where a row states a size, it is once, few, many or the class of an expanded clone; other rows omit it.

>-|13|-|TRBV7-2|TRBJ1-2
TGTGCCAGCAGCCCGACCAGCGGGCTTGGCTACACCTTC
CASSPTSGLGYTF
>few|16|TRBD1|TRBV5-1|TRBJ1-1
TGCGCCAGCAGCTTGTCTGCCGGGACAGACTCACCAGAAGCTTTCTTT
CASSLSAGTDSPEAFF
>-|16|TRBD1|TRBV29-1|TRBJ1-1
TGCAGCGTTGTGAACCGGGACAGCACCTTGAACACTGAAGCTTTCTTT
CSVVNRDSTLNTEAFF
>-|15|TRBD1|TRBV7-2|TRBJ2-1
TGTGCCAGCAGCTTACCGGGACAGGGGGGACATGAGCAGTTCTTC
CASSLPGQGGHEQFF
>-|13|-|TRBV19|TRBJ1-1
TGTGCCAGTAGTGTCAGGGAGGACACTGAAGCTTTCTTT
CASSVREDTEAFF
>-|13|TRBD2|TRBV6-5|TRBJ2-5
TGTGCCAGCAGGACCCACCTAGCGGGAGTGAAGTACTTC
CASRTHLAGVKYF
>once|15|TRBD2|TRBV9|TRBJ2-1
TGTGCCAGCAGCGTAGAGGCGGGAGGATGGAATGAGCAGTTCTTC
CASSVEAGGWNEQFF
>-|13|-|TRBV6-5|TRBJ2-3
TGTGCCAGCAGGAGGTTAGAGGCCAATACGCAGTATTTT
CASRRLEANTQYF
>-|14|-|TRBV6-5|TRBJ2-3
TGTGCCAGCAGGAGGGACTTCTCCACCTATACGCAGTATTTT
CASRRDFSTYTQYF
>few|18|TRBD1|TRBV10-1|TRBJ2-7
TGCGCCAGCTTCACCGGGACAGGGGGCGCTTCACGTCGTTGCGAGCAGTACTTC
CASFTGTGGASRRCEQYF
>-|16|TRBD1|TRBV12-5|TRBJ1-2
TGTGCTAGTGCCTTGAACAGGGGGTACACTAACTATGGCTACACCTTC
CASALNRGYTNYGYTF
>-|18|TRBD2|TRBV6-2/TRBV6-3|TRBJ2-2
TGTGCCAGCAGTTACGAAGCGGGAGGGCCTGTTCGGACCGGGGAGCTGTTTTTT
CASSYEAGGPVRTGELFF
>-|11|-|TRBV29-1|TRBJ1-2
TGCAGCTATGACGGGGGCTATGGCTACACCTTC
CSYDGGYGYTF
>-|16|TRBD2|TRBV7-8|TRBJ2-5
TGTGCCAGCAGCTTGGGGGTAGCGGGAGGCCAGGGGACCCAGTACTTC
CASSLGVAGGQGTQYF
>-|17|TRBD2|TRBV28|TRBJ2-1
TGTGCCAGCAGTCCCGCCGGGACTACCAAAATCTACAATGAGCAGTTCTTC
CASSPAGTTKIYNEQFF
>-|16|TRBD2|TRBV7-9|TRBJ2-3
TGTGCCAGCAGCTTAGCGGGGACTAGCGGACGAGATACGCAGTATTTT
CASSLAGTSGRDTQYF
>-|14|-|TRBV6-2/TRBV6-3|TRBJ1-1
TGTGCCAGCAGTTATTTCGGGGAATCCACTGAAGCTTTCTTT
CASSYFGESTEAFF
>-|14|TRBD1|TRBV27|TRBJ1-1
TGTGCCAGCAGCCCTACAGGGGGGAGAGCTGAAGCTTTCTTT
CASSPTGGRAEAFF
>-|14|-|TRBV5-4|TRBJ1-2
TGTGCCAGCAGCTTACAGGGAGCTAACTATGGCTACACCTTC
CASSLQGANYGYTF
>-|13|-|TRBV5-5|TRBJ2-5
TGTGCCAGCAGCTTCCGGACAGTAGAGACCCAGTACTTC
CASSFRTVETQYF